This T cell receptor beta chain came from a study of T cell responses to AZD1222 COVID-19 vaccine. Study-level findings and limits: Most donors were white British, females outnumbered males, and clonal diversity was possibly underestimated.

This clone was picked up one time. Its matching antigen is unknown. Here immunoSEQ multiplex PCR was the method, and the copy in TCRdb shows in-frame clones only, minus some. The sample consists of about 120,000 clones, over 75% of them appearing once. The sample was peripheral blood, taken 28 days after the second dose of the MenACWY control vaccine. This clonotype was sampled from an adult who received the MenACWY meningococcal vaccine as a control.

CDR3 DNA: TGTGCCAGCAGTGGGGAAAACATTCAGTACTTC. Translation: CASSGENIQYF. The chain is built from TRBV28 and TRBJ2-4; D not resolved. This CDR3 is 11 amino acids long. Germline V gene data show CDR1 as MDHEN and CDR2 as SYDVKM. The V end lost 5 bases, the J end lost 5 bases, and 4 bases lay between the germline ends.